The T cell receptor beta chain under discussion was sequenced for a study of breast tumors, draining lymph nodes, adjacent tissues. This clonotype was seen ten or more times. TCRdb re-called the multiplex PCR reads through MiXCR, storing one row per CDR3 protein. Of around 110,000 distinct CDR3 sequences listed, 30% are singletons. The lymph nodes were axillary draining lymph nodes from breast cancer patients. This CDR3 has 11 residues. CDR1 is SQVTM, CDR2 ANQGSEA, per germline. V dropped 7 bases and J dropped 8 bases, with 14 bases sitting between them. The receptor comes from a female donor with breast cancer. Some clones in this sample may be carry-over from other donors' samples. The sample comprised axillary lymph node tissue. This chain uses TRBV29-1 with TRBJ1-2, with D perhaps matching TRBD1 (6 bases). CDR3 residues: CSAIQGEGYTF. CDR3 DNA: TGCAGCGCGATACAGGGAGAAGGCTACACCTTC. Together with reference TRBV29-1 and TRBJ1-2, the CDR3 gives the full variable domain: SAVISQKPSRDICQRGTSLTIQCQVDSQVTMMFWYRQQPGQSLTLIATANQGSEATYESGFVIDKFPISRPNLTFSTLTVSNMSPEDSSIYLCSAIQGEGYTFGSGTRLTVV.